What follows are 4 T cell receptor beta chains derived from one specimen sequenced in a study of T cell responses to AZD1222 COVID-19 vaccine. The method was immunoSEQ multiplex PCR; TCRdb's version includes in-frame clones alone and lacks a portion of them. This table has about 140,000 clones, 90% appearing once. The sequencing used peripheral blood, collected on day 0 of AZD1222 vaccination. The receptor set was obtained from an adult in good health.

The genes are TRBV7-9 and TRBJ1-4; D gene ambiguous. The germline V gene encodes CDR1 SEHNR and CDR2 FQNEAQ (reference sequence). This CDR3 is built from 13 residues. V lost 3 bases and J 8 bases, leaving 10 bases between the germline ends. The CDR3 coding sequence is TGTGCCAGCAGCTTTAGGAGTGGAGAAAAACTGTTTTTT. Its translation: CASSFRSGEKLFF.

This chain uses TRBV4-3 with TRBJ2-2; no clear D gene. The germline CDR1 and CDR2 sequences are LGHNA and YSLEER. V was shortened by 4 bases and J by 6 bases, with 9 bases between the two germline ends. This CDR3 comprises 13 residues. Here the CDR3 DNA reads TGCGCCAGCAGCCCTCAGGTCGCCGGGGAGCTGTTTTTT. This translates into CASSPQVAGELFF.

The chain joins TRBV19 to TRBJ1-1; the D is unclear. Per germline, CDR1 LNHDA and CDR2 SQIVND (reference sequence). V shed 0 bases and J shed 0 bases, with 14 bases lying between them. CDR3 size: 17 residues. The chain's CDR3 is CASSIDYGGALNTEAFF. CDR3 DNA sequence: TGTGCCAGTAGTATAGACTATGGCGGAGCATTGAACACTGAAGCTTTCTTT. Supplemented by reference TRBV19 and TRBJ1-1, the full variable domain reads DGGITQSPKYLFRKEGQNVTLSCEQNLNHDAMYWYRQDPGQGLRLIYYSQIVNDFQKGDIAEGYSVSREKKESFPLTVTSAQKNPTAFYLCASSIDYGGALNTEAFFGQGTRLTVV.

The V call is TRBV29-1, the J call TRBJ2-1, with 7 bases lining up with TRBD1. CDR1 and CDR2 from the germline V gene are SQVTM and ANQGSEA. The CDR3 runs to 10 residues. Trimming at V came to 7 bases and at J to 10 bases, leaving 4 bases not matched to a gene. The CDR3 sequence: CSARTGEQFF. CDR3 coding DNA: TGCAGCGCCCGGACAGGAGAGCAGTTCTTC.